The rows below give T cell receptor beta chains drawn from one sample of a study of T cells after yellow fever vaccination. MiXCR, applied by TCRdb to the 5' RACE reads, yields one record per CDR3 protein. The sample has more than 50,000 distinct CDR3 sequences, approximately 6% seen once. The source was PBMCs, either bulk or a sorted T-cell subset (CD4+, CD8+, memory, or dextramer-sorted; not recorded which), collected on the day of the yellow fever booster vaccination. The receptors were gathered from a man younger than 35 who received the YFV17D yellow fever vaccine. The conserved cysteine and the conserved F or W are not part of the CDR3 here. Expanded clones get a size class; other rows say once, few or many, or leave the size out.

TRBV27,few,TRBJ1-2,ASSSPIQGAGGYT
TRBV12-3/TRBV12-4,many,TRBJ1-4,ASSPDSISEKLF
TRBV12-3/TRBV12-4,NA,TRBJ1-2,ASSLLVDLSNYGYT
TRBV15,few,TRBJ1-4,ATSRDIDRENEKLF
TRBV18,few,TRBJ1-1,ASSPPGVEGRGGAAF
TRBV27,few,TRBJ2-1,ASSLSTSNSYNEQF
TRBV10-3,many,TRBJ2-1,AISEPNGEGEQF
TRBV11-2,NA,TRBJ1-3,ASSDWTGKASGNTIY
TRBV28,NA,TRBJ1-1,ASRLSSTEAF
TRBV7-2,many,TRBJ2-3,ASSRAVTDTQY
TRBV28,few,TRBJ2-6,ASSPTASGANVLT
TRBV20-1,few,TRBJ1-1,SARDQGEFGGSLNTEAF
TRBV12-3/TRBV12-4,many,TRBJ1-2,ASSRTDYGYT
TRBV7-6,many,TRBJ1-1,ASSLVGQGEAF
TRBV11-2,many,TRBJ1-1,ASTRGGDTEAF
TRBV6-2/TRBV6-3,few,TRBJ1-1,ASSEWNTEAF
TRBV5-4,NA,TRBJ2-1,ASSLDLAGGYNEQF
TRBV19,few,TRBJ2-3,ASTKTSTDTQY
TRBV7-9,many,TRBJ2-1,ASSLFGGHNEQF
TRBV6-5,many,TRBJ2-3,ASSWDDRSTDTQY
TRBV5-1,many,TRBJ2-5,ASSPGETQY
TRBV29-1,many,TRBJ2-2,SRGDGELF
TRBV13,once,TRBJ2-1,ASSRLSGGAREQF
TRBV9,few,TRBJ2-1,ASSVEVLRLAGSYNEQF
TRBV11-2,few,TRBJ1-3,ASSPHGSSGNTIY
TRBV9,few,TRBJ2-1,ASSVGHEQF
TRBV7-9,many,TRBJ1-1,ASSLDGSTEAF
TRBV6-1,few,TRBJ2-1,ASRRQVSYNEQF
TRBV4-2,many,TRBJ2-2,ASSQKSGELF
TRBV7-3,many,TRBJ2-2,ASTMSGGNTGELF
TRBV7-9,NA,TRBJ2-5,ASSSTTSGGETQY
TRBV5-4,many,TRBJ2-5,ASSLLSGVGETQY
TRBV20-1,many,TRBJ2-5,SASTGPPETQY
TRBV7-9,NA,TRBJ2-5,ASRLGTSGGAETQY
TRBV20-1,many,TRBJ2-1,SANNEQF
TRBV6-5,few,TRBJ2-2,ASSYGSTGELF
TRBV29-1,many,TRBJ1-2,SVRASGLSGYGYT
TRBV29-1,few,TRBJ2-1,SAGSSSYNEQF
TRBV7-9,many,TRBJ2-7,ASSPRTGTYEQY
TRBV4-3,NA,TRBJ1-6,ASSGRWGRDSPLH
TRBV19,NA,TRBJ2-1,ASSIDSGGAGEQF
TRBV6-2/TRBV6-3,many,TRBJ1-5,ASRHGQGSQPQH
TRBV5-6,many,TRBJ2-3,ASSSGPTSTDTQY
TRBV12-3/TRBV12-4,many,TRBJ2-1,ASSRSGGASEQF
TRBV5-1,many,TRBJ2-1,ASSLDAGYNEQF
TRBV5-1,many,TRBJ2-1,ASSLVENEQF
TRBV20-1,many,TRBJ2-7,SARGQIKFYEQY
TRBV28,many,TRBJ1-2,ASSSPDTGMYYGYT
TRBV5-1,many,TRBJ1-1,ASSLSGSGTVNTEAF
TRBV5-1,NA,TRBJ2-3,ASSFRGGPDTQY
TRBV9,few,TRBJ2-5,ASSSAGGKETQY